The clone carrying this T cell receptor beta chain was observed many times. As yet, its antigen is unknown. This sample stems from a study of T-cell reconstitution after alpha-beta-depleted transplantation in children. The CDR3 runs 12 residues. The germline V gene has CDR1 LGHDT and CDR2 YNNKEL (reference sequence). V was shortened by 3 bases and J by 9 bases, with 9 bases between the two germline ends. The TCRbeta library incorporated unique molecular identifiers. TCRdb reprocessed the PCR reads with MiXCR, giving one entry per CDR3 protein. The sample lists approximately 490,000 distinct CDR3 sequences, under 12% seen once, with 2% in the top ten. General study points: Roughly two months post-transplant, alpha-beta T cells reportedly originated from several hundred graft clones that had expanded. Diversity of TCRbeta at day 60 was high in some patients, arising from surviving recipient T cells and thymic progenitors.

The gene calls are TRBV3-1 and TRBJ2-1; D ambiguous. This receptor was taken from a child aged 2 to 10 with inherited bone marrow failure, due to receive a stem cell transplant. This material consisted of PBMCs, taken before TCRalphabeta/CD19-depleted stem cell transplant. The CDR3 DNA is TGTGCCAGCAGCCACTTGGATGGTGAGCAGTTCTTC. It translates to CASSHLDGEQFF.